This TCR beta chain was captured by sequencing in a study of blood T cell repertoires in COVID-19. For the study at large: Samples came from the United States, Italy and Spain, spanning acute and convalescent COVID-19.

Germline assignment: CDR1 KGHSH and CDR2 LQKENI. With 6 bases clipped from V and 1 base from J, the junction kept 7 bases outside the gene matches. This CDR3 comprises 16 residues. In the authors' workflow: Amplification of reference gene primers was used by the study to estimate nucleated cell counts. TCRdb's copy holds only in-frame clones and misses some; the assay was immunoSEQ multiplex PCR. V and J calls and clone size are given by that table; D and trimming were obtained from the DNA. The data contain some 76,000 clones, around 88% of them singletons. The receptor comes from a man aged 55 to 70 with acute or convalescent COVID-19. The sample consisted of peripheral blood. This chain joins TRBV18 and TRBJ2-2, with 8 nucleotides matching TRBD1. The CDR3 here is CASSLSGTGNTGELFF. In nucleotides, the CDR3 is TGTGCCAGCTCGCTGTCCGGGACAGGGAACACCGGGGAGCTGTTTTTT. Based on the CDR3 plus reference TRBV18 and TRBJ2-2, the full variable domain is NAGVMQNPRHLVRRRGQEARLRCSPMKGHSHVYWYRQLPEEGLKFMVYLQKENIIDESGMPKERFSAEFPKEGPSILRIQQVVRGDSAAYFCASSLSGTGNTGELFFGEGSRLTVL.